The sequence of this T cell receptor beta chain was determined in a study of OX40 agonist ivuxolimab in advanced cancers. The method was immunoSEQ multiplex PCR; TCRdb's version includes in-frame clones alone and lacks a portion of them. The table records roughly 30,000 clones, 74% of them present only once. The germline CDR1 and CDR2 sequences are LNHDA and SQIVND (reference sequence). CDR3 size: 13 residues. V lost 6 bases and J 6 bases, leaving 9 bases between the germline ends. The table lists this clone with a count of one. The origin of this receptor is an adult with an advanced solid tumor such as melanoma, head and neck, liver or kidney cancer. The sequencing used CD4+ or CD8+ T cells sorted from blood, collected in a trial of the OX40 agonist ivuxolimab. This chain connects TRBV19 to TRBJ1-6; no clear D gene. In nucleotides, the CDR3 is TGTGCCAGTAGAATGGACTTTAATTCACCCCTCCACTTT. Translating gives CASRMDFNSPLHF.